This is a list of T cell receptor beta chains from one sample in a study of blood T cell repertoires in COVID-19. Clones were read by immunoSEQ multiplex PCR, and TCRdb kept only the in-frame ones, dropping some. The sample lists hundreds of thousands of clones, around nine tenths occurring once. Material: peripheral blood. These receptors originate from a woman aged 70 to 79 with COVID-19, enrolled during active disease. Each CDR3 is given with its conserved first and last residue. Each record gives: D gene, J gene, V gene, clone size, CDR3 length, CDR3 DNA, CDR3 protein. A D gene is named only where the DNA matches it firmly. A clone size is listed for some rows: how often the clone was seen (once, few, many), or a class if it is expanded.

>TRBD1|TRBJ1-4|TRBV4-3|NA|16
TGCGCCAGCAGCCAAGATAAGGACAGGGCTGGCGAAAAACTGTTTTTT
CASSQDKDRAGEKLFF
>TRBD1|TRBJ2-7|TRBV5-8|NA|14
TGTGCCAGCAGCCCGCGGACAGGGAATTACGAGCAGTACTTC
CASSPRTGNYEQYF
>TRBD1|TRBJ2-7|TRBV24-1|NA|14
TGTGCCACCAGTGATTCGACAGGGGGCTACGAGCAGTACTTC
CATSDSTGGYEQYF
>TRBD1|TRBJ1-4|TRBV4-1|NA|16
TGCGCCAGCAGCCAAGTCGGACAGGGGAGGGATGAAAAACTGTTTTTT
CASSQVGQGRDEKLFF
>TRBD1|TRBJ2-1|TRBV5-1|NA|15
TGCGCCAGCAGCGAACAGGGGGACTCCTACAATGAGCAGTTCTTC
CASSEQGDSYNEQFF
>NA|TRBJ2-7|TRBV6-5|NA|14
TGTGCCAGCCGAGGGTGGAGGGGACCTATGGAGCAGTACTTC
CASRGWRGPMEQYF
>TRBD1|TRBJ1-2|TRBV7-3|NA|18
TGTGCCAGCAGCCTACGCCCCGGGACAGGGGGCGAAGTCGGTGGCTACACCTTC
CASSLRPGTGGEVGGYTF
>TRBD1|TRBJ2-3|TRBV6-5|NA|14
TGTGCCAGCACCGGGACAGGGGGGAGAGATACGCAGTATTTT
CASTGTGGRDTQYF
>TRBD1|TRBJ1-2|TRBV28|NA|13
TGTGCCAGCACCTACGACAGGGAGAATGGCTACACCTTC
CASTYDRENGYTF
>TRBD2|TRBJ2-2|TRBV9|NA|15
TGTGCCAGCAGCGTGACGGGACTAGCGACCGGGGAGCTGTTTTTT
CASSVTGLATGELFF
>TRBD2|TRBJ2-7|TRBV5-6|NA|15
TGTGCCAGCAGAGTGATAGCGGGGGGGCCGTACGAGCAGTACTTC
CASRVIAGGPYEQYF
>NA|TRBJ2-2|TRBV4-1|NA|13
TGCGCCAGCAGCCGGACTGTGACCGGGGAGCTGTTTTTT
CASSRTVTGELFF
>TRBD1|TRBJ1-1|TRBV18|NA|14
TGTGCCAGCTCACGGGACAGGGGGAACACTGAAGCTTTCTTT
CASSRDRGNTEAFF
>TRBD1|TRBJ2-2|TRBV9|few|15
TGTGCCAGCAGCGCCGGGACAGGGGGCACCGGGGAGCTGTTTTTT
CASSAGTGGTGELFF
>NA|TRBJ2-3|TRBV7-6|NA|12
TGTGCCAGCAGCTTGCAGGGCTATACGCAGTATTTT
CASSLQGYTQYF
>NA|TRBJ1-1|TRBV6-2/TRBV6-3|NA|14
TGTGCCAGCAGTGACGACAGATTGGCCTCTGAAGCTTTCTTT
CASSDDRLASEAFF
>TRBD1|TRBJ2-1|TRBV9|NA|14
TGTGCCAGCAGCGTAGGGGACAGGGGTGATGAGCAGTTCTTC
CASSVGDRGDEQFF
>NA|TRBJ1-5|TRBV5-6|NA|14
TGTGCCAGCAGCTTGGAATATAGCAATCAGCCCCAGCATTTT
CASSLEYSNQPQHF
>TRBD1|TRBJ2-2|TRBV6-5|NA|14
TGTGCCACAACGGACAGGGGGGTTACCGGGGAGCTGTTTTTT
CATTDRGVTGELFF
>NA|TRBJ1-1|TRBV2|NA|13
TGTGCCAGCAGCCGGGAGAGCTTGAGTGAAGCTTTCTTT
CASSRESLSEAFF
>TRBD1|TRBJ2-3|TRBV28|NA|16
TGTGCCAGCAGTTACCGGACAGGAGACTACACAGATACGCAGTATTTT
CASSYRTGDYTDTQYF
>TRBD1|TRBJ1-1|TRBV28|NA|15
TGTGCCAGCAGCCCTAGGACAGGGAATGTCCCTGAAGCTTTCTTT
CASSPRTGNVPEAFF
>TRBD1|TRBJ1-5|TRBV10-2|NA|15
TGCGCCACCAGACAGGGAAGAGAGGACAATCAGCCCCAGCATTTT
CATRQGREDNQPQHF
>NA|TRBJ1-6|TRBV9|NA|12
TGTGCCAGCAGCGTAGTGGAGGGTCCCCTCCACTTT
CASSVVEGPLHF
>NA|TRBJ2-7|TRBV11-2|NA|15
TGTGCCAGCAGCTTCGAATCGAGAAGTTCCTACGAGCAGTACTTC
CASSFESRSSYEQYF
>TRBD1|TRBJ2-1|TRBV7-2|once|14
TGTGCCAGCAGCCAACGGGACAGGGGGAATGAGCAGTTCTTC
CASSQRDRGNEQFF
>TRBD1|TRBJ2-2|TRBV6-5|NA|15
TGTGCCAGCAGGCGACAGGGGGCGGACACCGGGGAGCTGTTTTTT
CASRRQGADTGELFF
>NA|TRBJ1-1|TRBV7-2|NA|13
TGTGCCAGCAGCCTAGGAATCGGCACTGAAGCTTTCTTT
CASSLGIGTEAFF
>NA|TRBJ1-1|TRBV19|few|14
TGTGCCAGTAGTGTATTACAGGGGAACACTGAAGCTTTCTTT
CASSVLQGNTEAFF
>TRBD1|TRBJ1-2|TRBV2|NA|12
TGTGCCAGCACGGGACAGGGGAAGGGCTACACCTTC
CASTGQGKGYTF
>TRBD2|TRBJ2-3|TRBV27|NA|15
TGTGCCAGCACCGAACTAGCGGGGGGCGTAGATACGCAGTATTTT
CASTELAGGVDTQYF
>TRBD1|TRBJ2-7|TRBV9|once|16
TGTGCCAGCAGCGTAGGAGGTGGGGACAGCTCCTACGAGCAGTACTTC
CASSVGGGDSSYEQYF
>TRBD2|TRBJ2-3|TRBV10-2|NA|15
TGCGCCAGCAGTGAGACTAGCGGGAGCACAGATACGCAGTATTTT
CASSETSGSTDTQYF
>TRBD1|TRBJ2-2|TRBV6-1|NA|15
TGTGCCAGCAGTGAAATGAGGGGGCGCACCGGGGAGCTGTTTTTT
CASSEMRGRTGELFF
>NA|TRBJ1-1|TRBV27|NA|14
TGTGCCAGCAGTTTGGTAGGGCAGGGAACTGAAGCTTTCTTT
CASSLVGQGTEAFF
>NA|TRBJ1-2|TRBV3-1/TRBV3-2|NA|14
TGTGCCAGCAGCCAAGACCGGACAGACTATGGCTACACCTTC
CASSQDRTDYGYTF
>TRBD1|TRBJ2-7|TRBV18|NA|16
TGTGCCAGCTCACCCCTCGTGGACAGGGGCGTCCACGAGCAGTACTTC
CASSPLVDRGVHEQYF
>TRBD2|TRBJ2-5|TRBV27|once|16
TGTGCCAGCAGTTCGCTAGCGGGGGCACACCAAGAGACCCAGTACTTC
CASSSLAGAHQETQYF
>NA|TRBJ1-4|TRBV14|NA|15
TGTGCCAGCAGCCAAGATCGAGGTGTACATGAAAAACTGTTTTTT
CASSQDRGVHEKLFF
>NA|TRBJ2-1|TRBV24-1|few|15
TGTGCCACCAGTGCCCGGGGGATTTTCTACAATGAGCAGTTCTTC
CATSARGIFYNEQFF
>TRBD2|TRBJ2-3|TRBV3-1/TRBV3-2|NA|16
TGTGCCAGCAGCCAAGATGGCCGGGGGGGCACAGATACGCAGTATTTT
CASSQDGRGGTDTQYF
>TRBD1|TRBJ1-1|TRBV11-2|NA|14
TGTGCCAGCAGCTCCCACAGGGGGCGGACTGAAGCTTTCTTT
CASSSHRGRTEAFF
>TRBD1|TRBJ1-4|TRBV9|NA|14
TGTGCCAGCAGCCCCTCAGGGGGTTCTGAAAAACTGTTTTTT
CASSPSGGSEKLFF
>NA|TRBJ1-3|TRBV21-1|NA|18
TGTGCCAGCAGCTCAAAGTCCCCGTCTATGCTCGCTGGAAACACCATATATTTT
CASSSKSPSMLAGNTIYF
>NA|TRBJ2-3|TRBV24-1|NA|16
TGTGCCACCAGTGATTTGGGACTGGATGGCACAGATACGCAGTATTTT
CATSDLGLDGTDTQYF
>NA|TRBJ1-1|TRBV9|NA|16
TGTGCCAGCAGCGTAGGGAAGACAGGAAGGTTGGAGCGGGCTTTCTTT
CASSVGKTGRLERAFF
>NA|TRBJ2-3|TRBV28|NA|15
TGTGCCAGCAGTTCCTGGCGGGGGCTCACAGATACGCAGTATTTT
CASSSWRGLTDTQYF
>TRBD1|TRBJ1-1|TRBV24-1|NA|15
TGTGCCACCAGTGATACTAGACAGGGGGCCCATGAAGCTTTCTTT
CATSDTRQGAHEAFF
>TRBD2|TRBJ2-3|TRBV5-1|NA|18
TGCGCCAGCAGCCCAGTCCCGGGACTAGCGGGGAACACAGATACGCAGTATTTT
CASSPVPGLAGNTDTQYF
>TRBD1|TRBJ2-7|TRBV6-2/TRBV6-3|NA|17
TGTGCCAGCAGTTACCCCCCTCGACAGGGGTCATCCTACGAGCAGTACTTC
CASSYPPRQGSSYEQYF
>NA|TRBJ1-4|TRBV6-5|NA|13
TGTGCCAGCAGGACTTCCTTTAATGAAAAACTGTTTTTT
CASRTSFNEKLFF
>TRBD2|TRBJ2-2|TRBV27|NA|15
TGTGCCAGCAGGTTAGGGCTAGCGGGAACCGGGGAGCTGTTTTTT
CASRLGLAGTGELFF
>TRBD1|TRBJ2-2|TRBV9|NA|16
TGTGCCCGCAGCGTAGGGGGGGACAGGGGCACCGGGGAGCTGTTTTTT
CARSVGGDRGTGELFF
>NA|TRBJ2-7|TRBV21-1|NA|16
TGTGCCAGCAGCAAAGTCTCCCACAGGTTATCCTACGAGCAGTACTTC
CASSKVSHRLSYEQYF
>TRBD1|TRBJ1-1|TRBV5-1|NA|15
TGCGCCAGCAGCTCAACAGGGGCGGGGAACACTGAAGCTTTCTTT
CASSSTGAGNTEAFF
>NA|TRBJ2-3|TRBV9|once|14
TGTGCCAGCAGCTTCGGTTCTAGCACAGATACGCAGTATTTT
CASSFGSSTDTQYF
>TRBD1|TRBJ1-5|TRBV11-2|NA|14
TGTGCCAGCAGCCCCGACAGGGGTAATCAGCCCCAGCATTTT
CASSPDRGNQPQHF
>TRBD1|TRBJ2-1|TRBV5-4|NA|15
TGTGCCAGCAGCCCCCCGGGACAGGGACAATATGAGCAGTTCTTC
CASSPPGQGQYEQFF